This T cell receptor (beta chain) was obtained from a study of blood T cell repertoires in COVID-19. Study-level background: The United States, Italy and Spain provided the acute and convalescent COVID-19 samples. T cells, B-cell-depleted T cells, or PBMCs supplied cDNA or gDNA.

The CDR3 spans 16 residues. Trimming cost V 2 bases and J 4 bases; bases outside gene matches: 4. Germline V gene sequence: CDR1 LGHNA, CDR2 YSLEER. In the authors' workflow: Nucleated cell counts were estimated from reference gene primer amplification. Clones were read by immunoSEQ multiplex PCR, and TCRdb kept only the in-frame ones, dropping some. V, J and clone size are taken as reported in that table, and D and trimming were inferred from the DNA itself. Here the sample spans more than 130,000 clones, approximately 90% being singletons. Specimen: peripheral blood. The V gene is TRBV4-3, the J gene TRBJ2-1; 11 bases are shared with TRBD2. The receptor was isolated from a woman between 40 and 50 years old with acute or convalescent COVID-19. The CDR3 region is CASSQHSGRAYNEQFF. The CDR3 region has the DNA TGCGCCAGCAGCCAACATAGCGGGAGGGCTTACAATGAGCAGTTCTTC.